The present T cell receptor (beta chain) was sequenced within a study of blood T cell repertoires in COVID-19. Study details: Italy, Spain and the United States were the sources of the convalescent and acute COVID-19 samples. The analysed material was cDNA or gDNA that came from T cells, B-cell-depleted T cells, or PBMCs.

Per the authors' pipeline: Amplification of reference gene primers was used by the study to estimate nucleated cell counts. The method was immunoSEQ multiplex PCR; TCRdb's version includes in-frame clones alone and lacks a portion of them. That table gives V, J and clone size, and the DNA gave D and trimming. The sample lists about 320,000 clones, roughly 88% occurring once. Per the germline V gene, CDR1 is LNHDA and CDR2 is SQIVND (reference sequence). This CDR3 is built from 16 residues. The trim removed 4 bases at V and 4 bases at J, leaving 8 bases unmatched. This rearrangement joins TRBV19 to TRBJ1-2; 11 bases are shared with TRBD1. This clonotype was obtained from a young woman with COVID-19, enrolled during active disease. The specimen sequenced was peripheral blood. Written as DNA, the CDR3 is TGTGCCAGTAGTACTCCTCCGGGACAGGGGGGCTATGGCTACACCTTC. Protein sequence: CASSTPPGQGGYGYTF.